This TCR beta chain comes out of a study of metastatic and nonmetastatic thyroid tumors. In the study overall: A comparison of repertoires was made across blood and tumor or nodule tissue from malignant and benign thyroid patients.

Thyroid surgery was performed in patients who had received no treatment beforehand. TCRdb re-called clones from the PCR reads using MiXCR. There are about 27,000 clones in the sample; around 15% occur only once, and 15% to 18% lies in the top ten. The germline V gene encodes CDR1 MDHEN and CDR2 SYDVKM. The ends lost 6 bases at V and 3 bases at J; junction bases unmatched: 11. The CDR3 sequence is 15 residues long. This clone was counted at least ten times. Sequencing input: blood. The J gene is TRBJ2-7, the V gene TRBV28; 7 bases are a match to TRBD1. The clonotype originates from a male donor with papillary thyroid cancer or a benign thyroid nodule (not recorded which). Some clones in this sample may be carry-over from other donors' samples. DNA for the CDR3: TGTGCCAGCAGCCGTCTAGGGACAGCATACTACGAGCAGTACTTC. Protein sequence: CASSRLGTAYYEQYF.